This T cell receptor beta chain was identified in a study of Ad26.COV2.S vaccination and SARS-CoV-2 variants. Study observations and caveats: Using TCR breadth and depth analyses may have led to underestimated total T cell responses.

Treatment defined: about 20 received Ad26.COV2.S at low or high dose, single or two shots; several received placebo; per-sample allocation not given. Collection of the samples took place on day 63 after the first injection of vaccine or placebo. This clone has a handful of counts. The antigen remains undetermined. The CDR3 has 14 amino acids. From germline, CDR1 is MDHEN and CDR2 SYDVKM. V lost 6 bases and J 6 bases, leaving 15 bases between the germline ends. Here immunoSEQ multiplex PCR was the method, and the copy in TCRdb shows in-frame clones only, minus some. The sample comprises 380,000 or so clones, about 89% of which are singletons, and approximately 5% rests with the top ten.

This sequence joins TRBV28 and TRBJ1-5; a possible D gene is TRBD1 (6 bases). The sample in question was peripheral blood, obtained in a trial of Ad26.COV2.S vaccine versus placebo. This clonotype was obtained from a person aged 18-65 years who received the Ad26.COV2.S COVID-19 vaccine or a placebo. CDR3 sequence reads: CASRPGQGRQPQHF. The CDR3 nucleotides read TGTGCCAGCAGACCGGGACAAGGGCGTCAGCCCCAGCATTTT.